This entry lists 23 T cell receptor beta chains sequenced from one sample in a study of T cell responses to AZD1222 COVID-19 vaccine. Sequenced by immunoSEQ multiplex PCR; TCRdb stores in-frame clones only, minus some. The repertoire holds about 180,000 clones, with around nine tenths as singletons. This specimen was peripheral blood, taken 28 days after the second AZD1222 dose. All receptors derive from an adult who received the AZD1222 COVID-19 vaccine.

This chain links TRBV9 with TRBJ2-7; D may correspond to TRBD1 or TRBD2 (6 bases each). The ends were cut back, 0 bases at V and 2 bases at J, with 12 bases in the middle. Germline assignment: CDR1 SGDLS and CDR2 YYNGEE. The CDR3 extends over 15 amino acids. The CDR3 region is CASSVAGASAYEQYF. The CDR3 coding sequence is TGTGCCAGCAGCGTAGCGGGGGCGTCCGCCTACGAGCAGTACTTC.

This clone is a singleton in its sample. V usage is TRBV29-1 and J usage is TRBJ1-1; D uncertain. Per germline, CDR1 SQVTM and CDR2 ANQGSEA. The CDR3 runs to 11 residues. The V gene lost 3 bases and the J gene lost 7 bases, with 9 bases spanning the gap. In DNA, the CDR3 is TGCAGCGTTGAGATAGGCTTTGAAGCTTTCTTT. This codes for CSVEIGFEAFF.

The chain links TRBV7-2 to TRBJ1-6; no reliable D call. Deletions cut 1 base from V and 7 bases from J, with 11 bases between. The germline gives CDR1 SGHTA, CDR2 FQGNSA. CDR3 length: 15 amino acids. The CDR3 sequence is CASSLDRPGNSPLHF. CDR3 nucleotides: TGTGCCAGCAGCTTAGACCGCCCAGGAAATTCACCCCTCCACTTT.

This chain connects TRBV3-1 (or the pseudogene TRBV3-2) to TRBJ1-5; tentatively, D is TRBD1 (6 bases). This CDR3 is 18 amino acids long. Germline CDR1 is LGHDT and CDR2 is YNNKEL (reference sequence). V lost 3 bases to trimming and J lost 0 bases, with 18 bases between them. The CDR3 DNA follows: TGTGCCAGCAGCCAGGGACAAACCAAGGGGTATAGCAATCAGCCCCAGCATTTT. Its protein is CASSQGQTKGYSNQPQHF.

The J gene is TRBJ2-7, the V gene TRBV6-6; no definite D call. Germline values: CDR1 MNHNY, CDR2 SVGAGI (reference sequence). Trimming shortened V by 7 bases and J by 6 bases, and 19 bases separated the two germline ends. CDR3 size: 14 residues. The CDR3: CASKKTDPFSEQYF. In DNA, the CDR3 is TGTGCCAGCAAGAAAACGGACCCTTTCTCCGAGCAGTACTTC.

V is TRBV19 and J is TRBJ2-4; TRBD2 might be the D (5 bases). This CDR3 is 16 amino acids long. Germline-derived CDR1 and CDR2 are LNHDA and SQIVND (reference sequence). V lost 5 bases, J lost 0 bases, and 14 bases lay in between. The CDR3 sequence: CASSEHSGLAKNIQYF. CDR3 nucleotides: TGTGCCAGTAGTGAGCACTCGGGGTTAGCCAAAAACATTCAGTACTTC.

The genes are TRBV7-9 and TRBJ1-6; 7 nucleotides align to TRBD1. This CDR3 comprises 14 residues. Germline V gene data show CDR1 as SEHNR and CDR2 as FQNEAQ (reference sequence). V trimming: 2 bases; J trimming: 5 bases; junction bases outside the gene matches: 0. The CDR3 nucleotides are TGTGCCAGCAGCTTAACAGGGGATAATTCACCCCTCCACTTT. Its protein is CASSLTGDNSPLHF.

The chain uses TRBV9 and TRBJ2-2; TRBD2 aligns across 8 bases. The CDR3 length is 16 residues. J gave up 6 bases and V 4 bases, and 11 bases lay outside the gene matches. Germline loops: CDR1 SGDLS, CDR2 YYNGEE. The CDR3 DNA sequence: TGTGCCAGCAGCTTAACCGGGACTAGTGAACCCGGGGAGCTGTTTTTT. It encodes CASSLTGTSEPGELFF.

The V gene is TRBV19, the J gene TRBJ2-1; the D gene is possibly TRBD1 (6 bases). CDR3 length equals 17 residues. Germline assignment: CDR1 LNHDA and CDR2 SQIVND (reference sequence). V was clipped by 1 base and J by 3 bases, with 16 bases between them. The CDR3 DNA sequence: TGTGCCAGTAGTATAGGTCTCGGGGCAGGGGTCTACAATGAGCAGTTCTTC. Amino acids: CASSIGLGAGVYNEQFF.

The sample holds one count of this clone. The gene calls are TRBV10-3 and TRBJ2-1; TRBD1 or TRBD2 may be the D gene (7 bases each). Between the trimmed V and J ends, which lost 2 bases and 6 bases, there was a span of 26 bases. Germline CDR1 reads ENHRY; CDR2 reads SYGVKD. The CDR3 contains 19 residues. CDR3 sequence reads: CAISEPRRRGAGGVNEQFF. CDR3 DNA sequence: TGTGCCATCAGTGAGCCACGACGACGGGGGGCAGGGGGAGTCAATGAGCAGTTCTTC.

The genes are TRBV5-1 and TRBJ2-2, with TRBD1 matching over 7 bases. In germline, CDR1 is SGHRS, CDR2 YFSETQ. The junction had 4 bases not matched to a gene; V was cut back by 4 bases and J by 4 bases. CDR3 length: 14 residues. The CDR3 DNA is TGCGCCAGCAGCCCGGACAGGTCCACCGGGGAGCTGTTTTTT. It specifies CASSPDRSTGELFF. Based on the CDR3 plus reference TRBV5-1 and TRBJ2-2, the full variable domain is KAGVTQTPRYLIKTRGQQVTLSCSPISGHRSVSWYQQTPGQGLQFLFEYFSETQRNKGNFPGRFSGRQFSNSRSEMNVSTLELGDSALYLCASSPDRSTGELFFGEGSRLTVL.

This chain joins TRBV9 and TRBJ2-3; possible D gene TRBD1, 6 bases. The CDR3 has 15 residues. Germline V gene sequence: CDR1 SGDLS, CDR2 YYNGEE. V was pared by 3 bases and J by 4 bases, with 15 bases between. This CDR3 is CASSGGTYQADTQYF. In DNA form, the CDR3 reads TGTGCCAGCAGCGGAGGGACATATCAGGCAGATACGCAGTATTTT.

The chain employs TRBV7-3 and TRBJ1-2, with D unresolved. Trimming stripped 5 bases from V and 6 bases from J, with 10 bases between. Germline V lookup: CDR1 SGHTA, CDR2 FQGTGA. This CDR3 is 12 amino acids long. Here the CDR3 DNA reads TGTGCCAGCAGCAATACCAGAGATGGCTACACCTTC. It encodes CASSNTRDGYTF.

The rearrangement uses TRBV6-5 and TRBJ1-1; 7 bases fit TRBD1. Germline CDR1 is MNHEY and CDR2 is SVGAGI. There are 12 residues in the CDR3. The trim removed 11 bases at V and 4 bases at J, leaving 7 bases unmatched. CDR3 in DNA: TGTGCCTGCAAGACAGGGCGCACTGAAGCTTTCTTT. Amino acid sequence: CACKTGRTEAFF.

The chain combines TRBV15 with TRBJ1-5, with 7 bases matching TRBD1. Germline CDR1 reads LNHNV; CDR2 reads YYDKDF (reference sequence). The length of the CDR3 is 19 residues. Trimming at V came to 0 bases and at J to 3 bases, leaving 14 bases not matched to a gene. In nucleotides, the CDR3 is TGTGCCACCAGCAGAGATAAATCACTGACAGGGAGGTTCAATCAGCCCCAGCATTTT. Translating it yields CATSRDKSLTGRFNQPQHF.

This clone occurred once. The gene calls are TRBV5-1 and TRBJ2-2, with TRBD1 matching 8 bases. The germline V gene has CDR1 SGHRS and CDR2 YFSETQ. The CDR3 spans 15 residues. The V and J ends lost 3 bases and 2 bases, in that order; junction bases with no gene match: 3. DNA for the CDR3: TGCGCCAGCAGCTCTACAGGGGGAAACACCGGGGAGCTGTTTTTT. Its protein product is CASSSTGGNTGELFF.

This chain uses TRBV19 with TRBJ1-5; D is perhaps TRBD1 (5 bases). Trimming left V 7 bases short and J 0 bases short, with 13 bases between. CDR1 is LNHDA and CDR2 is SQIVND in the germline V gene (reference sequence). The CDR3 covers 15 residues. DNA of the CDR3: TGTGCCAGTACTAATCAGGGTTTTAGCAATCAGCCCCAGCATTTT. Its translation is CASTNQGFSNQPQHF.

The chain carries TRBV6-5 and TRBJ2-5; D is unresolved. CDR3 length: 14 residues. Germline V gene sequence: CDR1 MNHEY, CDR2 SVGAGI. The V end lost 6 bases, the J end lost 3 bases, and 14 bases lay between the germline ends. In DNA form, the CDR3 reads TGTGCCAGCAGCCACACCGGTCGCGAAGAGACCCAGTACTTC. This gives the protein CASSHTGREETQYF.

A few counts support this clone. The chain employs TRBV5-1 and TRBJ2-2; weak D call: TRBD1 (6 bases). CDR1 SGHRS and CDR2 YFSETQ come from the germline V gene. The CDR3 has 14 residues. V was trimmed by 3 bases and J by 1 base, leaving 7 bases between them. CDR3 sequence: CASSSGQNTGELFF. The CDR3 nucleotides read TGCGCCAGCAGCTCGGGACAGAACACCGGGGAGCTGTTTTTT.

The rearrangement uses TRBV7-2 and TRBJ2-3; the match to TRBD2 covers 10 bases. The V gene end was trimmed by 1 base and the J gene end by 4 bases; junction bases not matched to a gene: 5. Germline V gene data show CDR1 as SGHTA and CDR2 as FQGNSA. The CDR3 extends over 16 amino acids. CDR3 protein: CASSLGLLAGSDTQYF. The DNA for the CDR3 is TGTGCCAGCAGCTTAGGCCTACTAGCGGGGTCAGATACGCAGTATTTT.

The chain couples TRBV18 to TRBJ1-2, with 9 bases matching TRBD1. Germline V gene data show CDR1 as KGHSH and CDR2 as LQKENI. The CDR3 has 13 residues. Trimming removed 6 bases from V and 8 bases from J; junction bases left unmatched: 7. The CDR3, as DNA: TGTGCCAGCTCGTCGGACAGGGGCGTAGGCTACACCTTC. This gives the protein CASSSDRGVGYTF.

This clone has just one count. The J gene is TRBJ1-1, the V gene TRBV7-3; the D gene is possibly TRBD1 (6 bases). Germline CDR1 and CDR2: SGHTA and FQGTGA. The CDR3 contains 16 residues. V lost 0 bases to trimming and J lost 4 bases, with 15 bases between them. This CDR3 is CASSLTPDSGGTEAFF. The CDR3 nucleotides read TGTGCCAGCAGCTTAACGCCGGACAGCGGCGGCACTGAAGCTTTCTTT.

The V and J genes are TRBV7-2 and TRBJ2-7, with 7 positions matching TRBD2. The CDR3 loop spans 14 amino acids. Trimming cost V 8 bases and J 3 bases; bases outside gene matches: 10. The germline CDR1 and CDR2 sequences are SGHTA and FQGNSA. The CDR3 nucleotides are TGTGCCAGCCAGCGGGGCGCAGAGGACTACGAGCAGTACTTC. Residues: CASQRGAEDYEQYF.